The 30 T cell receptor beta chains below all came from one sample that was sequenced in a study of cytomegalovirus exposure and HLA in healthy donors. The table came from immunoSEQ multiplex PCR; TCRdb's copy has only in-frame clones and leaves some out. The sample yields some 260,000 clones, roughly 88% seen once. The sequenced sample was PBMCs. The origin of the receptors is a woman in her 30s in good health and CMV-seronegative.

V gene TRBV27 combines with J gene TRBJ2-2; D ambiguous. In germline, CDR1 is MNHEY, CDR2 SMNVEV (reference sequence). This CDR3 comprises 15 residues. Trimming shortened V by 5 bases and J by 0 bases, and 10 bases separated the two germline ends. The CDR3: CASSPDSTNTGELFF. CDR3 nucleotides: TGTGCCAGCAGTCCCGACTCCACGAACACCGGGGAGCTGTTTTTT.

The CDR3 nucleotides read TGTGCCAGCAGTGGGACTAGCGGCTACAATGAGCAGTTCTTC. This gives the protein CASSGTSGYNEQFF. The rearrangement joins TRBV2 to TRBJ2-1, with 10 bases aligning to TRBD2. Trimming at V came to 4 bases and at J to 3 bases, leaving 0 bases not matched to a gene. Looked up from germline, CDR1 is SNHLY and CDR2 is FYNNEI. CDR3 length equals 14 residues. Looking up the rest from reference TRBV2 and TRBJ2-1 gives the full variable domain: EPEVTQTPSHQVTQMGQEVILRCVPISNHLYFYWYRQILGQKVEFLVSFYNNEISEKSEIFDDQFSVERPDGSNFTLKIRSTKLEDSAMYFCASSGTSGYNEQFFGPGTRLTVL.

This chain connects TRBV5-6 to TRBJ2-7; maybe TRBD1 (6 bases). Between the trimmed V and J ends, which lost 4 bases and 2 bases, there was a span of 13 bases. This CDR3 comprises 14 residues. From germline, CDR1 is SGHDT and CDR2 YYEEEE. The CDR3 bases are TGTGCCAGCAGCGGATCCGGGACAACCTACGAGCAGTACTTC. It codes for CASSGSGTTYEQYF. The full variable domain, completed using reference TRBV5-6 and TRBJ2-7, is DAGVTQSPTHLIKTRGQQVTLRCSPKSGHDTVSWYQQALGQGPQFIFQYYEEEERQRGNFPDRFSGHQFPNYSSELNVNALLLGDSALYLCASSGSGTTYEQYFGPGTRLTVT.

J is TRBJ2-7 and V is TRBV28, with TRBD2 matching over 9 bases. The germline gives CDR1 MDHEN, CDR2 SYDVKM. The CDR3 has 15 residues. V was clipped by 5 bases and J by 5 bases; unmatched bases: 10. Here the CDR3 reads CASSTSGSNNHEQYF. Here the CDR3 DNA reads TGTGCCAGCAGTACTAGCGGGTCGAACAATCACGAGCAGTACTTC.

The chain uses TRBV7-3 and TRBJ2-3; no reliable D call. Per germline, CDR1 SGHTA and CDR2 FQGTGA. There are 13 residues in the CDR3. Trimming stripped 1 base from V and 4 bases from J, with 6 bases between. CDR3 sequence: CASSLNNADTQYF. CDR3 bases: TGTGCCAGCAGCTTAAACAACGCAGATACGCAGTATTTT.

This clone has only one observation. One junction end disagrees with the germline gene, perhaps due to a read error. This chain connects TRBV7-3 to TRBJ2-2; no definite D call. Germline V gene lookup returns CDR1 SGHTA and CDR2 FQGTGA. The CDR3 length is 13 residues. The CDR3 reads CASSLDGRMELFF. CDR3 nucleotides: TGTGCCAGCAGCTTGGACGGACGGATGGAGTTGTTTTTT.

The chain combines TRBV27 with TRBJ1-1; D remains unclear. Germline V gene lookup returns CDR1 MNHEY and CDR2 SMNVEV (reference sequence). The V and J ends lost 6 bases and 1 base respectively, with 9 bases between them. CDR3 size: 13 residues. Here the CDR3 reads CASRSHANTEAFF. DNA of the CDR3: TGTGCCAGCAGAAGCCACGCGAACACTGAAGCTTTCTTT.

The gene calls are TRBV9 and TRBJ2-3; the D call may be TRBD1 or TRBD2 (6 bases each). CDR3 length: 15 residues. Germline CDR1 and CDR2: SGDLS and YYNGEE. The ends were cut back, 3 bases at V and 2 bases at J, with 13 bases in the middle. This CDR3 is CASSAGDSTTDTQYF. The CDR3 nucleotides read TGTGCCAGCAGCGCAGGGGACTCGACCACAGATACGCAGTATTTT.

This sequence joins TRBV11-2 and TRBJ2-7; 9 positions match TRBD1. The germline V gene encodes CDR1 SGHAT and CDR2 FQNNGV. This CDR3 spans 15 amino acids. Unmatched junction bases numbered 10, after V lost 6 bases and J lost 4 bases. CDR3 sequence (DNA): TGTGCCAGCAGGCATCCCGGGACAGGGAATTACGAGCAGTACTTC. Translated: CASRHPGTGNYEQYF.

The CDR3, as DNA: TGCAGCGTTGTCGTCACCTCCTATGGCTACACCTTC. Translated: CSVVVTSYGYTF. This rearrangement joins TRBV29-1 to TRBJ1-2; D not resolved. This CDR3 has 12 residues. Per germline, CDR1 SQVTM and CDR2 ANQGSEA. Trimming removed 4 bases at V and 4 bases at J, with 10 bases between.

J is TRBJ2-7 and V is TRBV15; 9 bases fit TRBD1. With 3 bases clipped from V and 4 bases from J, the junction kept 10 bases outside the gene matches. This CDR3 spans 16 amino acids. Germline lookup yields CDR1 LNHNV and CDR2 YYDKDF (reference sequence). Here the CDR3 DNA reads TGTGCCACCAGCAGGGAAACCCGGGACAGGGAATACGAGCAGTACTTC. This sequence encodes CATSRETRDREYEQYF.

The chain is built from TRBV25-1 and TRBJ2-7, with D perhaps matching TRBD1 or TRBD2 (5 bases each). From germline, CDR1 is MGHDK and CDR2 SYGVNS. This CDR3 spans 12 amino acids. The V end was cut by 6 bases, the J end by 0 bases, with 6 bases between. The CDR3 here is CASSGASYEQYF. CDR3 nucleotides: TGTGCCAGCAGCGGGGCCTCCTACGAGCAGTACTTC.

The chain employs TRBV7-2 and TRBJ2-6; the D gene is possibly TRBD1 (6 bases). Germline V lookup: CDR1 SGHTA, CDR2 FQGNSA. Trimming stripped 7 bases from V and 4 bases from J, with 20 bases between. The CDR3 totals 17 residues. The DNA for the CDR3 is TGTGCCAGCACATACTCGGGACAAATAACAGGGGCCAACGTCCTGACTTTC. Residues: CASTYSGQITGANVLTF.

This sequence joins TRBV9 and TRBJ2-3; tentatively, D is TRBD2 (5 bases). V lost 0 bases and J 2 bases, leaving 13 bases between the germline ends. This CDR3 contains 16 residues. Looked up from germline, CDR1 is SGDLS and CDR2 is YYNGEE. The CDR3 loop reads CASSVGSSLDTDTQYF. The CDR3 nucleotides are TGTGCCAGCAGCGTAGGCTCTAGCCTCGACACAGATACGCAGTATTTT.

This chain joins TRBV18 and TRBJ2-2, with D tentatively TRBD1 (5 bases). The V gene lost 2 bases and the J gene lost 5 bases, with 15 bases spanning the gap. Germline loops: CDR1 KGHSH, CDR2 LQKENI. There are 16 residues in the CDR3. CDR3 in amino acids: CASSPRKGAGTGELFF. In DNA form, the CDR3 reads TGTGCCAGCTCACCAAGGAAAGGGGCAGGAACCGGGGAGCTGTTTTTT.

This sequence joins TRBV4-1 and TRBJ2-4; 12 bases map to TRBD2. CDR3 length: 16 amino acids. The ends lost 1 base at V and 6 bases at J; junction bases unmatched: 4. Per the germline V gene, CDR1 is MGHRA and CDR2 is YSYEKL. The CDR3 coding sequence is TGCGCCAGCAGCCAAGGTCTAGCGGGAGGGGGAAACATTCAGTACTTC. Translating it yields CASSQGLAGGGNIQYF.

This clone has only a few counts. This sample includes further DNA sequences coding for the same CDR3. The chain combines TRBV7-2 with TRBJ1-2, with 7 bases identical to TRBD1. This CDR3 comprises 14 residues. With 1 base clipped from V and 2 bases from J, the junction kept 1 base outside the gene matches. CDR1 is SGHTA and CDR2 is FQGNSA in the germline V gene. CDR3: CASSLVGQNYGYTF. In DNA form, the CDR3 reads TGTGCCAGCAGCTTAGTGGGACAGAACTATGGCTACACCTTC.

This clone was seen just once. CDR3 bases: TGCGCCAGCAGCCCCCCCGGCTTCGCGGGTTCCTACGAGCAGTACTTC. Encoded protein: CASSPPGFAGSYEQYF. The chain combines TRBV5-1 with TRBJ2-7; maybe TRBD2 (5 bases). This CDR3 has 16 amino acids. Deletions cut 4 bases from V and 1 base from J, with 18 bases between. Per the germline V gene, CDR1 is SGHRS and CDR2 is YFSETQ.

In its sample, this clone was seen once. The CDR3 spells CASGGFGGETQYF. As DNA, the CDR3 is TGTGCCAGCGGGGGGTTCGGTGGAGAGACCCAGTACTTC. V is TRBV6-5 and J is TRBJ2-5; D might be TRBD2 (6 bases). Germline V lookup: CDR1 MNHEY, CDR2 SVGAGI. The CDR3 has 13 amino acids. Between the trimmed V and J ends, which lost 8 bases and 4 bases, there was a span of 14 bases.

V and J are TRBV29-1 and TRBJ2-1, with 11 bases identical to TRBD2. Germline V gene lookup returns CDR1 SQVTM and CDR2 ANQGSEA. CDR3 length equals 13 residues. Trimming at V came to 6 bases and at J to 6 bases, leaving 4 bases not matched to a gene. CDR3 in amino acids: CSVGTSGTNEQFF. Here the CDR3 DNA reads TGCAGCGTCGGGACTAGCGGTACCAATGAGCAGTTCTTC.

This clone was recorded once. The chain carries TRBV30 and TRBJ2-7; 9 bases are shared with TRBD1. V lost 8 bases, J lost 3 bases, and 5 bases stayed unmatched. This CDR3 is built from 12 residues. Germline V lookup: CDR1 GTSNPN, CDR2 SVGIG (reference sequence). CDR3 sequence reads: CAQGQGFYEQYF. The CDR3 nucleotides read TGTGCCCAGGGACAGGGCTTCTACGAGCAGTACTTC.

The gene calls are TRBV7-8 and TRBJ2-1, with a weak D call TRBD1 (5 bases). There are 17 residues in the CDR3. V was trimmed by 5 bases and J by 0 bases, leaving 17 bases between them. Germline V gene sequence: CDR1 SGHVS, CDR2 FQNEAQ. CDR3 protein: CASSTQAGAPSYNEQFF. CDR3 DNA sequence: TGTGCCAGCAGCACACAGGCCGGAGCTCCCTCCTACAATGAGCAGTTCTTC.

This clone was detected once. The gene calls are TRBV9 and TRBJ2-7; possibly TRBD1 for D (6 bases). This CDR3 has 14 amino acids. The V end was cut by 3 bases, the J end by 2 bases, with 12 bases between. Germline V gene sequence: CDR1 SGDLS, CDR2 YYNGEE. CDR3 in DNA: TGTGCCAGCAGCGCACGGGACAAGCCCTACGAGCAGTACTTC. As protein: CASSARDKPYEQYF.

CDR3 loop: CASHGRTYEQYF. The DNA for the CDR3 is TGTGCCAGTCACGGGCGGACATACGAGCAGTACTTC. The chain is built from TRBV28 and TRBJ2-7; a possible D gene is TRBD1 (5 bases). Trimming took off 9 bases at V and 4 bases at J, with 13 bases between the two ends. CDR3 length: 12 residues. Germline values: CDR1 MDHEN, CDR2 SYDVKM.

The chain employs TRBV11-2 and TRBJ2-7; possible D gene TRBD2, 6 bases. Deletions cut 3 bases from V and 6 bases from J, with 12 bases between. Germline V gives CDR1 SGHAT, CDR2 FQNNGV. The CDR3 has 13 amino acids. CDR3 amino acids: CASSLGDSTEQYF. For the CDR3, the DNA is TGTGCCAGCAGCTTGGGGGACTCCACCGAGCAGTACTTC.

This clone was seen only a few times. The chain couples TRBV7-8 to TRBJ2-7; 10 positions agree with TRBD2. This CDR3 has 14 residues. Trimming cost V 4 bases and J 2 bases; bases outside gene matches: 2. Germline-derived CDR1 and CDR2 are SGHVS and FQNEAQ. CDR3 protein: CASSSSGSPYEQYF. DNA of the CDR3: TGTGCCAGCAGCTCTAGCGGGAGCCCCTACGAGCAGTACTTC.

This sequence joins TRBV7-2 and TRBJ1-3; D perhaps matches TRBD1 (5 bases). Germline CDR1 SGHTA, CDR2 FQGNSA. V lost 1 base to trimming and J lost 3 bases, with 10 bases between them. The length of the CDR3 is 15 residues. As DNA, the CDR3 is TGTGCCAGCAGCTTAGGTTCCGGACATGGAAACACCATATATTTT. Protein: CASSLGSGHGNTIYF.

CDR3 nucleotide sequence: TGTGCCAGCAGTGGTGTTAGGGGGGTCTACGAGCAGTACTTC. Translated: CASSGVRGVYEQYF. The chain employs TRBV2 and TRBJ2-7, with D perhaps TRBD1 or TRBD2 (6 bases each). Per germline, CDR1 SNHLY and CDR2 FYNNEI. V was trimmed by 4 bases and J by 3 bases, leaving 13 bases between them. The CDR3 spans 14 residues.

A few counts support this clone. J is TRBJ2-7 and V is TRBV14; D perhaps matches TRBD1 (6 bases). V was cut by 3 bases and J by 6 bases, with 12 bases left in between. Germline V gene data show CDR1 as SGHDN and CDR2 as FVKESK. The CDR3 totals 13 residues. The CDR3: CASSQARGSEQYF. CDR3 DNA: TGTGCCAGCAGCCAGGCCAGGGGCTCCGAGCAGTACTTC.

CDR3 DNA sequence: TGTGCCAGCAGTGGCCGGACTAGCGAGAGCACAGATACGCAGTATTTT. This translates into CASSGRTSESTDTQYF. The chain has TRBV6-1 and TRBJ2-3; 9 bases are shared with TRBD2. CDR3 length: 16 amino acids. Germline V lookup: CDR1 MNHNS, CDR2 SASEGT. The V and J ends lost 4 bases and 0 bases, in that order; junction bases with no gene match: 5.